These T cell receptor beta chains were read from a single sample in a study of cytomegalovirus exposure and HLA in healthy donors. Using immunoSEQ multiplex PCR, the repertoire was profiled, and TCRdb retains in-frame clones only, with some absent. The sample lists fewer than 200,000 clones, roughly two thirds occurring once. The sequencing sample was made of PBMCs. The receptors derive from a woman in her forties in good health and CMV-seropositive. The CDR3 runs from the conserved cysteine through the conserved F or W. The D gene is left open where the match is weak. Clone size appears in some rows only: once, few, many, or a class for an expanded clone.

V gene	D gene	J gene	clone size	CDR3 protein	CDR3 DNA
TRBV7-8	TRBD2	TRBJ2-1	few	CASRPGLAGPSYNEQFF	TGTGCCAGCAGACCGGGACTAGCGGGACCCTCCTACAATGAGCAGTTCTTC
TRBV6-5	NA	TRBJ2-5	NA	CASTKGVTGEQYF	TGTGCCAGCACGAAAGGGGTAACAGGAGAGCAGTACTTC
TRBV4-3	TRBD2	TRBJ2-2	NA	CASSPDRLAGGSGELFF	TGCGCCAGCAGCCCGGACAGACTAGCGGGAGGCTCCGGGGAGCTGTTTTTT
TRBV10-3	TRBD2	TRBJ2-1	NA	CAISESRLAGETYNEQFF	TGTGCCATCAGTGAGTCGCGGCTAGCGGGAGAGACCTACAATGAGCAGTTCTTC
TRBV12-5	NA	TRBJ1-6	NA	CASGLVPRRRYNSPLHF	TGTGCTAGTGGTTTGGTACCGAGGAGGAGGTATAATTCACCCCTCCACTTT
TRBV28	NA	TRBJ2-5	few	CASSPGTLQETQYF	TGTGCCAGCAGTCCCGGGACTCTTCAAGAGACCCAGTACTTC
TRBV4-3	NA	TRBJ2-7	NA	CASSQDPTAVYSYEQYF	TGCGCCAGCAGCCAAGACCCGACGGCGGTCTACTCCTACGAGCAGTACTTC
TRBV7-2	TRBD1	TRBJ2-3	NA	CATRWTGRDTQYF	TGTGCCACACGATGGACAGGGCGGGATACGCAGTATTTT
TRBV6-5	NA	TRBJ2-7	NA	CASRPGRRVHREQYF	TGTGCCAGCAGACCCGGCCGACGGGTACACCGGGAGCAGTACTTC
TRBV7-2	NA	TRBJ1-1	NA	CASSARGRRAFF	TGTGCCAGCAGCGCCCGAGGCCGTCGGGCTTTCTTT
TRBV28	TRBD1	TRBJ1-4	once	CASSLDREGDEKLFF	TGTGCCAGCAGTCTAGACAGGGAAGGGGATGAAAAACTGTTTTTT
TRBV6-5	NA	TRBJ2-5	NA	CASSANSLQETQYF	TGTGCCAGCAGTGCTAACAGTCTCCAAGAGACCCAGTACTTC
TRBV6-5	NA	TRBJ2-5	NA	CASSYSPGVETQYF	TGTGCCAGCAGTTACTCTCCAGGGGTGGAGACCCAGTACTTC
TRBV9	NA	TRBJ1-1	few	CASSVAAGQVYTEAFF	TGTGCCAGCAGCGTAGCGGCAGGGCAGGTGTACACTGAAGCTTTCTTT
TRBV10-3	TRBD1	TRBJ1-1	NA	CATGQLDGNTEAFF	TGTGCCACGGGACAGCTAGATGGTAACACTGAAGCTTTCTTT
TRBV27	TRBD1	TRBJ1-5	NA	CASTIGQGDYSNQPQNF	TGTGCCAGCACCATAGGGCAGGGGGATTATAGCAATCAGCCCCAGAATTTT
TRBV7-9	NA	TRBJ2-5	NA	CASSLVWSQGETQYF	TGTGCCAGCAGCTTAGTTTGGTCACAGGGAGAGACCCAGTACTTC
TRBV5-4	TRBD2	TRBJ2-1	NA	CASSLGGRAVVYNEQFF	TGTGCCAGCAGCTTGGGTGGGAGGGCCGTAGTATACAATGAGCAGTTCTTC
TRBV20-1	NA	TRBJ1-1	NA	CSARAGVEAFF	TGCAGTGCTAGAGCAGGGGTTGAAGCTTTCTTT
TRBV28	NA	TRBJ1-4	NA	CAGGRTNEKLFF	TGTGCCGGTGGTCGGACTAATGAAAAACTGTTTTTT
TRBV10-3	NA	TRBJ1-5	NA	CAITRDPDNQPQHF	TGTGCCATCACCAGGGATCCGGACAATCAGCCCCAGCATTTT
TRBV6-1	NA	TRBJ1-1	NA	CASTPREVAFF	TGTGCCAGCACACCCAGGGAGGTGGCTTTCTTT
TRBV29-1	NA	TRBJ2-2	NA	CSVAADPTGELFF	TGCAGCGTTGCCGCGGATCCCACCGGGGAGCTGTTTTTT
TRBV15	NA	TRBJ2-5	NA	CATRQSGRETQYF	TGTGCCACACGACAGTCGGGTAGGGAGACCCAGTACTTC
TRBV19	TRBD1	TRBJ1-1	once	CASSIDTGANTEAFF	TGTGCCAGTAGTATAGACACAGGGGCGAACACTGAAGCTTTCTTT
TRBV2	NA	TRBJ2-3	NA	CASLLFRRDTDTQYF	TGTGCCAGCCTCTTGTTCCGGAGGGACACAGATACGCAGTATTTT
TRBV14	TRBD1	TRBJ2-5	NA	CASSLTPDRGPEETQYF	TGTGCCAGCAGCCTCACACCAGACAGGGGGCCGGAAGAGACCCAGTACTTC
TRBV6-4	NA	TRBJ2-3	few	CASSWPSSFTDTQYF	TGTGCCAGCAGTTGGCCTTCTTCCTTCACAGATACGCAGTATTTT
TRBV4-2	NA	TRBJ1-1	NA	CASSQAEGLNTEAFF	TGTGCCAGCAGCCAAGCCGAGGGCCTTAACACTGAAGCTTTCTTT
TRBV14	NA	TRBJ2-1	few	CASSQPGGYNEQFF	TGTGCCAGCAGCCAACCCGGAGGGTACAATGAGCAGTTCTTC
TRBV15	TRBD2	TRBJ2-5	NA	CATSNGGQETQYF	TGTGCCACCAGCAACGGGGGGCAAGAGACCCAGTACTTC
TRBV5-1	NA	TRBJ2-7	NA	CASSLGGDYEQYF	TGCGCCAGCAGCTTGGGTGGAGACTACGAGCAGTACTTC
TRBV5-1	TRBD1	TRBJ1-2	NA	CASSDWTGENGYPF	TGCGCCAGCAGCGACTGGACAGGGGAGAATGGCTACCCCTTC
TRBV7-2	NA	TRBJ2-7	NA	CASSLSGHPSYEQYF	TGTGCCAGCAGCCTGTCGGGACACCCCTCCTACGAGCAGTACTTC
TRBV11-2	TRBD1	TRBJ2-1	NA	CASSGNRGFDEQFF	TGTGCCAGCAGCGGTAACAGGGGGTTCGATGAGCAGTTCTTC
TRBV11-2	NA	TRBJ1-1	NA	CASSLIQTSNTEAFF	TGTGCCAGCAGCTTAATTCAAACTTCGAACACTGAAGCTTTCTTT
TRBV5-1	NA	TRBJ2-3	NA	CASSLLELEVHTQYF	TGCGCCAGCAGCTTGTTGGAACTCGAGGTTCATACGCAGTATTTT
TRBV11-3	NA	TRBJ2-7	few	CASSNRDSPNEQYF	TGTGCCAGCAGCAACCGGGACTCCCCTAACGAGCAGTACTTC
TRBV7-8	TRBD1	TRBJ2-1	NA	CASSPYPPGQGLNEQFF	TGTGCCAGCAGCCCATATCCCCCGGGACAGGGGCTCAATGAGCAGTTCTTC
TRBV7-9	NA	TRBJ2-7	NA	CASSPLGGATSYEQYF	TGTGCCAGCAGCCCTCTGGGCGGGGCAACCTCCTACGAGCAGTACTTC
TRBV19	TRBD2	TRBJ2-5	NA	CASTPTRGVQETQYF	TGTGCCAGTACCCCCACTCGGGGGGTACAAGAGACCCAGTACTTC
TRBV7-2	TRBD2	TRBJ2-7	NA	CASTASGAQSYEQYF	TGTGCCAGCACCGCTAGCGGAGCCCAGTCCTACGAGCAGTACTTC
TRBV6-1	TRBD1	TRBJ2-7	NA	CASRQGSYEQYF	TGTGCCAGCAGACAGGGGTCCTACGAGCAGTACTTC
TRBV10-3	TRBD1	TRBJ2-7	NA	CAISESGQGRNEQYF	TGTGCCATCAGTGAGTCCGGACAGGGCAGGAACGAGCAGTACTTC
TRBV7-9	TRBD1	TRBJ1-2	NA	CASSLELEVQGVDGYTF	TGTGCCAGCAGCTTAGAATTAGAGGTACAGGGGGTTGATGGCTACACCTTC
TRBV5-8	NA	TRBJ2-4	NA	CASSLVGAVGAKNIQYF	TGTGCCAGCAGCTTGGTAGGGGCAGTAGGTGCCAAAAACATTCAGTACTTC
TRBV7-8	TRBD1	TRBJ1-2	NA	CASSLVGTGGLLCGYTF	TGTGCCAGCAGCTTAGTAGGGACAGGGGGCCTCTTATGTGGCTACACCTTC
TRBV5-1	NA	TRBJ2-7	NA	CASSLDYPSYEQYF	TGCGCCAGCAGCTTGGACTACCCCTCCTACGAGCAGTACTTC
TRBV29-1	TRBD1	TRBJ2-4	NA	CSVENRDRGYIQYF	TGCAGCGTTGAAAACCGGGACAGGGGCTATATTCAGTACTTC
TRBV6-4	NA	TRBJ2-3	NA	CASSDGRGWSTDTQYF	TGTGCCAGCAGTGACGGTAGAGGGTGGAGCACAGATACGCAGTATTTT
TRBV4-2	TRBD2	TRBJ2-4	NA	CASSQESSLAGAKQYF	TGTGCCAGCAGCCAAGAGAGTAGCCTAGCGGGAGCCAAGCAGTACTTC
TRBV7-8	NA	TRBJ2-2	NA	CASSRHTRTDGTGELFF	TGTGCCAGCAGCCGTCACACTCGGACAGATGGCACCGGGGAGCTGTTTTTT
TRBV28	NA	TRBJ1-2	once	CASSDQGRSRGYTF	TGTGCCAGCAGTGACCAGGGTAGAAGTAGAGGCTACACCTTC
TRBV9	NA	TRBJ2-3	NA	CASSLQGSKDTQYF	TGTGCCAGCAGCTTACAGGGTAGCAAGGATACGCAGTATTTT
TRBV9	NA	TRBJ1-2	many	CASSAGGGAYGYTF	TGTGCCAGCAGCGCCGGTGGCGGGGCCTATGGCTACACCTTC
TRBV5-4	TRBD2	TRBJ2-1	NA	CASSLAAGGYNEQFF	TGTGCCAGCAGCTTGGCAGCGGGAGGATACAATGAGCAGTTCTTC
TRBV6-5	NA	TRBJ2-1	few	CASSPSTVNNEQFF	TGTGCCAGCAGCCCATCGACAGTTAACAATGAGCAGTTCTTC
TRBV9	TRBD1	TRBJ1-2	NA	CASSTQGDGYTF	TGTGCCAGCAGCACACAGGGGGACGGCTACACCTTC
TRBV9	NA	TRBJ1-1	NA	CASSVSGRNTEAFF	TGTGCCAGCAGCGTATCAGGAAGGAACACTGAAGCTTTCTTT
TRBV28	NA	TRBJ1-2	NA	CASSLRVNYGYTF	TGTGCCAGCAGTTTACGGGTCAACTATGGCTACACCTTC